This is a list of T cell receptor beta chains from one sample in a study of vaccination effects on CD4 cells after COVID-19. These TCRs are of unknown antigen specificity. TCRdb's table, derived via immunoSEQ multiplex PCR, lists solely in-frame clones and lacks some. The table lists about 24,000 clones, roughly 76% of them singletons. The sample here was CD4+ T cells from PBMCs cultured with SARS-CoV-2 spike peptides, taken after COVID-19 vaccination. Receptor source: a human donor who received a COVID-19 vaccine. Some clones in this sample may be carry-over from other donors' samples. CDR3s include the opening cysteine and the closing phenylalanine or tryptophan. A D gene is named only where the DNA matches it firmly. Not all rows give a size; the values are once, few, many and, for expanded clones, a class.

CDR3nt: TGCGCCAGCCGACTGGATTGGACTAGCACAGATACGCAGTATTTT
CDR3aa: CASRLDWTSTDTQYF
d_gene: .
v_gene: TRBV5-1
j_gene: TRBJ2-3
abundance: .

CDR3nt: TGTGCCAGCAGCCCCCAGGGCAGGAGCTTTAATTCACCCCTCCACTTT
CDR3aa: CASSPQGRSFNSPLHF
d_gene: .
v_gene: TRBV7-2
j_gene: TRBJ1-6
abundance: .

CDR3nt: TGTGCCAGCAGCCGGGGCGGCACAGATACGCAGTATTTT
CDR3aa: CASSRGGTDTQYF
d_gene: .
v_gene: TRBV9
j_gene: TRBJ2-3
abundance: few

CDR3nt: TGTGCCAGCAGCTTGTCCCTCAGTCATGGCTACACCTTC
CDR3aa: CASSLSLSHGYTF
d_gene: .
v_gene: TRBV5-4
j_gene: TRBJ1-2
abundance: .

CDR3nt: TGTGCCAGCAGTTGGGCGTCAGGTTGGAACACCGGGGAGCTGTTTTTT
CDR3aa: CASSWASGWNTGELFF
d_gene: .
v_gene: TRBV6-5
j_gene: TRBJ2-2
abundance: once

CDR3nt: TGTGCCAGCAGCCATTACAGGGGTCTCGAGCAGTTCTTC
CDR3aa: CASSHYRGLEQFF
d_gene: TRBD1
v_gene: TRBV14
j_gene: TRBJ2-1
abundance: few

CDR3nt: TGTGCCAGCAGTTCCGAGGTGGGAGTCACTGAAGCTTTCTTT
CDR3aa: CASSSEVGVTEAFF
d_gene: .
v_gene: TRBV6-4
j_gene: TRBJ1-1
abundance: .

CDR3nt: TGCAGTGCTAGTCGGGGGATATCTGGAAACACCATATATTTT
CDR3aa: CSASRGISGNTIYF
d_gene: .
v_gene: TRBV20-1
j_gene: TRBJ1-3
abundance: .

CDR3nt: TGTGCCAGCAGCTTAGAGTACCCGAGGAAGTATGGCTACACCTTC
CDR3aa: CASSLEYPRKYGYTF
d_gene: .
v_gene: TRBV7-2
j_gene: TRBJ1-2
abundance: .

CDR3nt: TGTGCCAGCAGTCCCCACGGATGGAGTGAACAACTGTTTTTT
CDR3aa: CASSPHGWSEQLFF
d_gene: .
v_gene: TRBV6-2/TRBV6-3
j_gene: TRBJ1-4
abundance: .

CDR3nt: TGTGCCAGCAGGCAGGGGCAAGAGACCCAGTACTTC
CDR3aa: CASRQGQETQYF
d_gene: .
v_gene: TRBV2
j_gene: TRBJ2-5
abundance: .

CDR3nt: TGTGCCAGCTCCCCGGGGGAATGGGGCTACACCTTC
CDR3aa: CASSPGEWGYTF
d_gene: .
v_gene: TRBV2
j_gene: TRBJ1-2
abundance: .

CDR3nt: TGTGCCAGCAGCAGATGGGACAGGGCGGTTGAGCAGTTCTTC
CDR3aa: CASSRWDRAVEQFF
d_gene: TRBD1
v_gene: TRBV7-2
j_gene: TRBJ2-1
abundance: .

CDR3nt: TGTGCCAGCAAGACCTTATCGGCTCGGACCCAGTACTTC
CDR3aa: CASKTLSARTQYF
d_gene: .
v_gene: TRBV2
j_gene: TRBJ2-5
abundance: .

CDR3nt: TGTGCCAGCAGTTTACGGGGGGCTGGAGAGACCCAGTACTTC
CDR3aa: CASSLRGAGETQYF
d_gene: .
v_gene: TRBV28
j_gene: TRBJ2-5
abundance: .

CDR3nt: TGTGCCAGCAGCTCCCCAGGAGGCAGTTACAATGAGCAGTTCTTC
CDR3aa: CASSSPGGSYNEQFF
d_gene: .
v_gene: TRBV21-1
j_gene: TRBJ2-1
abundance: .

CDR3nt: TGTGCCAGCAGTTACAGTCCGGGACAGGGTTTGGAGACCCAGTACTTC
CDR3aa: CASSYSPGQGLETQYF
d_gene: TRBD1
v_gene: TRBV6-5
j_gene: TRBJ2-5
abundance: .

CDR3nt: TGTGCCAGCAGTTACTCGGCAGGGGGCCTTGATTCACCCCTCCACTTT
CDR3aa: CASSYSAGGLDSPLHF
d_gene: TRBD1
v_gene: TRBV6-6
j_gene: TRBJ1-6
abundance: .

CDR3nt: TGTGCCAGCTCACCAATCTGGGGGCCGGAAGATACGCAGTATTTT
CDR3aa: CASSPIWGPEDTQYF
d_gene: .
v_gene: TRBV18
j_gene: TRBJ2-3
abundance: once

CDR3nt: TGTGCCAGCAGTCCCGGGACAGGGGTAGGCACTGAAGCTTTCTTT
CDR3aa: CASSPGTGVGTEAFF
d_gene: TRBD1
v_gene: TRBV6-2/TRBV6-3
j_gene: TRBJ1-1
abundance: once

CDR3nt: TGTGCCAGCAGCTTCGCAGGGGTAGTCACTGAAGCTTTCTTT
CDR3aa: CASSFAGVVTEAFF
d_gene: .
v_gene: TRBV5-5
j_gene: TRBJ1-1
abundance: .

CDR3nt: TGTGCCAGCTCACCACAATCCGGGAGCCAAGAGACCCAGTACTTC
CDR3aa: CASSPQSGSQETQYF
d_gene: .
v_gene: TRBV18
j_gene: TRBJ2-5
abundance: .

CDR3nt: TGTGCCAGCAGCTCACCTACTCCGGGACTAGCGGGGGGCACAGATACGCAGTATTTT
CDR3aa: CASSSPTPGLAGGTDTQYF
d_gene: TRBD2
v_gene: TRBV7-3
j_gene: TRBJ2-3
abundance: .

CDR3nt: TGCGCCAGCAGCCAAGATCCCCGGATGAACACTGAAGCTTTCTTT
CDR3aa: CASSQDPRMNTEAFF
d_gene: .
v_gene: TRBV4-3
j_gene: TRBJ1-1
abundance: once

CDR3nt: TGTGCCAGCAGTTACGGCCCAGATACGCAGTATTTT
CDR3aa: CASSYGPDTQYF
d_gene: .
v_gene: TRBV6-2/TRBV6-3
j_gene: TRBJ2-3
abundance: once

CDR3nt: TGTGCCAGCACGGTGGACTATAATTCACCCCTCCACTTT
CDR3aa: CASTVDYNSPLHF
d_gene: .
v_gene: TRBV6-5
j_gene: TRBJ1-6
abundance: .

CDR3nt: TGCGCCAGCAGTGAAACGAACACCGGGGAGCTGTTTTTT
CDR3aa: CASSETNTGELFF
d_gene: .
v_gene: TRBV10-1
j_gene: TRBJ2-2
abundance: .

CDR3nt: TGTGCCAGCAGCTGGAAGGGACAGGCGAGCCCTAACTATGGCTACACCTTC
CDR3aa: CASSWKGQASPNYGYTF
d_gene: TRBD1
v_gene: TRBV5-4
j_gene: TRBJ1-2
abundance: .

CDR3nt: TGCGCCAGCAGCCAGGGTGCGACGGACACTGAAGCTTTCTTT
CDR3aa: CASSQGATDTEAFF
d_gene: .
v_gene: TRBV5-1
j_gene: TRBJ1-1
abundance: .

CDR3nt: TGTGCCAGCTCACCACTTAAGACAAAAGAGACCCAGTACTTC
CDR3aa: CASSPLKTKETQYF
d_gene: .
v_gene: TRBV18
j_gene: TRBJ2-5
abundance: .

CDR3nt: TGTGCCAGCAGCCAAGGGGCAGGGACAGGGGTCGAGACCCAGTACTTC
CDR3aa: CASSQGAGTGVETQYF
d_gene: TRBD1
v_gene: TRBV3-1/TRBV3-2
j_gene: TRBJ2-5
abundance: once

CDR3nt: TGCAGCGTTGTCCAGCGGACAGGGTCCCTACTGGCAGATACGCAGTATTTT
CDR3aa: CSVVQRTGSLLADTQYF
d_gene: TRBD1
v_gene: TRBV29-1
j_gene: TRBJ2-3
abundance: few

CDR3nt: TGTGCCAGTAGTTACGACAGGGAGACTACTGAAGCTTTCTTT
CDR3aa: CASSYDRETTEAFF
d_gene: TRBD1
v_gene: TRBV19
j_gene: TRBJ1-1
abundance: .

CDR3nt: TGTGCCAGCAGCTTAGTGGCTACTCAAGAGACCCAGTACTTC
CDR3aa: CASSLVATQETQYF
d_gene: .
v_gene: TRBV7-2
j_gene: TRBJ2-5
abundance: .

CDR3nt: TGTGCCAGCAGTTTACTGTATCAGCCCCAGCATTTT
CDR3aa: CASSLLYQPQHF
d_gene: .
v_gene: TRBV28
j_gene: TRBJ1-5
abundance: .

CDR3nt: TGTGCCAGCAGCTTCCAGCATAACACCGGGGAGCTGTTTTTT
CDR3aa: CASSFQHNTGELFF
d_gene: .
v_gene: TRBV7-2
j_gene: TRBJ2-2
abundance: .

CDR3nt: TGTGCCAGCAGTACGGGGTTCGGGGAGCTGTTTTTT
CDR3aa: CASSTGFGELFF
d_gene: .
v_gene: TRBV27
j_gene: TRBJ2-2
abundance: once

CDR3nt: TGTGCCAGCAGCGTAGACGTAGCCAAAAACATTCAGTACTTC
CDR3aa: CASSVDVAKNIQYF
d_gene: .
v_gene: TRBV9
j_gene: TRBJ2-4
abundance: .

CDR3nt: TGTGCCAGCAGTCCGCCAACAGGGGAAACTGGAAACACCATATATTTT
CDR3aa: CASSPPTGETGNTIYF
d_gene: TRBD1
v_gene: TRBV28
j_gene: TRBJ1-3
abundance: .

CDR3nt: TGTGCCAGCCACAGGGGCCGGAACACTGAAGCTTTCTTT
CDR3aa: CASHRGRNTEAFF
d_gene: TRBD1
v_gene: TRBV14
j_gene: TRBJ1-1
abundance: once